The source of this T cell receptor (beta chain) is a study of T cells in Graves' hyperthyroidism and ophthalmopathy. For the study at large: Upon initial diagnosis and before any treatment, peripheral blood was collected.

Disease lasting under 3 months, a NOSPECS grade of at least 4, and a Clinical Activity Score of at least 3 were features of the ophthalmopathy patients. General study findings and limits: Most clonotypes expanded in the thyroid (above 0.001) were also present in blood. The model identified upcoming ophthalmopathy a median approximately six months ahead of onset.

Trimming cost V 3 bases and J 1 base, with 10 bases left between them. The CDR3 length is 14 residues. CDR1 is MGHDK and CDR2 is SYGVNS in the germline V gene. This clonotype was seen more than once but under ten times. Antigen specificity is unknown. Amplification yielded TCR beta CDR3 regions, with RNA transcripts as the source. An initial round of RT-PCR targeting the TCR CDR3 relied on the HTBI primer set. From the multiplex PCR reads, TCRdb called clonotypes with MiXCR, one entry per CDR3 protein. The top ten hold roughly a fifth of the sample, which has a few hundred thousand distinct CDR3 sequences, 13% to 15% seen once.

The J gene is TRBJ2-7, the V gene TRBV25-1; unclear D gene. The sequenced sample was blood. The clonotype was recovered from a woman between 55 and 75 years old with Graves' ophthalmopathy. CDR3 nucleotide sequence: TGTGCCAGCAGTGAGCTGGGAAGTTCCTACGAGCAGTACTTC. It yields the protein CASSELGSSYEQYF.